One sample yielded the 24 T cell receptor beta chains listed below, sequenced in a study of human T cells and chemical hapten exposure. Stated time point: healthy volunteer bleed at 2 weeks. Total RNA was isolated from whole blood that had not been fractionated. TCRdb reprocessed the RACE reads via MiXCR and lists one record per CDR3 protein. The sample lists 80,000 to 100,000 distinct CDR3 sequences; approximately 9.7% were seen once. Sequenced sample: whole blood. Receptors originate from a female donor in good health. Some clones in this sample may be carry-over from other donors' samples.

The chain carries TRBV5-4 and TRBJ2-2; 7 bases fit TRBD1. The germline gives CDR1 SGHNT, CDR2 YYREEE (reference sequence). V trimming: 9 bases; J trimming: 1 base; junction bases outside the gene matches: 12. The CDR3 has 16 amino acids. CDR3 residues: CATGKQGTMNTGELFF. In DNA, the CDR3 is TGTGCCACAGGAAAACAGGGGACCATGAACACCGGGGAGCTGTTTTTT.

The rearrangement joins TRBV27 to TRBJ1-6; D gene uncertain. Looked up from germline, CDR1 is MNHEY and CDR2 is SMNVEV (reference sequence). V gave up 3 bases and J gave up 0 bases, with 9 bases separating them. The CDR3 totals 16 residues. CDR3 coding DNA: TGTGCCAGCAGTTTTACCAGGAGCTCCTATAATTCACCCCTCCACTTT. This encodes CASSFTRSSYNSPLHF.

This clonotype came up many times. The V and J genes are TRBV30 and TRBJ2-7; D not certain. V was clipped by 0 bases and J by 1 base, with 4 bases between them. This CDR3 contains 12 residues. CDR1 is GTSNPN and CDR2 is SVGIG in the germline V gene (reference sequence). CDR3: CAWSVRSYEQYF. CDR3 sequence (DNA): TGTGCCTGGAGTGTTCGTTCCTACGAGCAGTACTTC.

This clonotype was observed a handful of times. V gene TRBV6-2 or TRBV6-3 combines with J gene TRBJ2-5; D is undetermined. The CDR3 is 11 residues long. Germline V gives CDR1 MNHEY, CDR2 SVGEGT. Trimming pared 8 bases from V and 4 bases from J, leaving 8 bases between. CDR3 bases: TGTGCCAGCTCCATTTCAGAGACCCAGTACTTC. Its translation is CASSISETQYF.

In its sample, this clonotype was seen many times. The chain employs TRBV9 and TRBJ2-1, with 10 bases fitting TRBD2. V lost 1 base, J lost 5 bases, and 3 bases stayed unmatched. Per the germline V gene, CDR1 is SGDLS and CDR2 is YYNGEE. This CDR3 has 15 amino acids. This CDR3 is CASSVLAGANNEQFF. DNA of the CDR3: TGTGCCAGCAGCGTACTAGCGGGAGCTAACAATGAGCAGTTCTTC. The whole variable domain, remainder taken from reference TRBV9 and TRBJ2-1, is DSGVTQTPKHLITATGQRVTLRCSPRSGDLSVYWYQQSLDQGLQFLIQYYNGEERAKGNILERFSAQQFPDLHSELNLSSLELGDSALYFCASSVLAGANNEQFFGPGTRLTVL.

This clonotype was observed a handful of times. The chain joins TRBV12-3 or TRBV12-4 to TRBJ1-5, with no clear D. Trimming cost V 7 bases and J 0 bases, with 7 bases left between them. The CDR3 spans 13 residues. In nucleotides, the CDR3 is TGTGCCAGCACACTGGGTAGCAATCAGCCCCAGCATTTT. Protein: CASTLGSNQPQHF.

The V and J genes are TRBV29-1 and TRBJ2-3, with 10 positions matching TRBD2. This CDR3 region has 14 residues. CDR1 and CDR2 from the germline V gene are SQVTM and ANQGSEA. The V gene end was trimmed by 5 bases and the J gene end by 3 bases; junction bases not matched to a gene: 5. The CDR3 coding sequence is TGCAGCGTTCCCTCGGGACTAGCGACAGATACGCAGTATTTT. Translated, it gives CSVPSGLATDTQYF.

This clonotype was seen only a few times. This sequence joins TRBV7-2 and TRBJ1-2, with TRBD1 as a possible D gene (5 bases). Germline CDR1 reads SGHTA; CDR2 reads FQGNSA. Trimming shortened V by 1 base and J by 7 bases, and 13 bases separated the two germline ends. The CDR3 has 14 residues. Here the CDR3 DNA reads TGTGCCAGCAGCTTAGTTGGATTGGGGGTTGGCTACACCTTC. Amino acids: CASSLVGLGVGYTF.

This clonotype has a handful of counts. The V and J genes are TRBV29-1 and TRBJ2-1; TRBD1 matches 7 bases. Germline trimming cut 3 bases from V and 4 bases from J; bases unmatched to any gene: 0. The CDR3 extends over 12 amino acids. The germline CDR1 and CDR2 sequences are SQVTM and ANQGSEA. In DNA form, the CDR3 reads TGCAGCGTTGAGGGACAGTACAATGAGCAGTTCTTC. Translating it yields CSVEGQYNEQFF.

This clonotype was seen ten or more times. The CDR3 DNA follows: TGCAGCGTTGGGACCCGGACCGGGGAGCTGTTTTTT. Its protein product is CSVGTRTGELFF. This chain links TRBV29-1 with TRBJ2-2; D is unclear. This CDR3 region has 12 residues. Germline V CDR1 and CDR2: SQVTM, ANQGSEA. V was trimmed by 4 bases and J by 5 bases, leaving 8 bases between them.

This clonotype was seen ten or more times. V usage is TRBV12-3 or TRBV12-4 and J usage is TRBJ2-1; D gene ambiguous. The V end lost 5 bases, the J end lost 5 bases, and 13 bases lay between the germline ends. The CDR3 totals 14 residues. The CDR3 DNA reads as TGTGCCAGCAGTCCCGGGTCTAAGAACAATGAGCAGTTCTTC. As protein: CASSPGSKNNEQFF.

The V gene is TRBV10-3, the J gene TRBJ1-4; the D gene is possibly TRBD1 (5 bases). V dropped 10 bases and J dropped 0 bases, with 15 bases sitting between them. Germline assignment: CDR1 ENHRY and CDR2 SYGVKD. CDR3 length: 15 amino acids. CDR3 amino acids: CATRTDSATNEKLFF. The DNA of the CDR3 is TGTGCCACGAGGACCGACAGCGCAACTAATGAAAAACTGTTTTTT.

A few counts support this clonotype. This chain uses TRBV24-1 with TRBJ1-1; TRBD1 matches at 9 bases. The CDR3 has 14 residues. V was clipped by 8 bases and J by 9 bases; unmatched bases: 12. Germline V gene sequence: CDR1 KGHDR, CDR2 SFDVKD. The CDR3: CATILGQGVRKAFF. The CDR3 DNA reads TGTGCCACCATCCTGGGACAGGGTGTGCGGAAAGCTTTCTTT.

This CDR3 is CASNPQGTNQPQHF. CDR3 DNA sequence: TGTGCCAGCAACCCTCAGGGAACGAATCAGCCCCAGCATTTT. The rearrangement joins TRBV28 to TRBJ1-5, with a tentative D call TRBD1 (5 bases). The CDR3 has 14 amino acids. V was cut by 7 bases and J by 4 bases, with 14 bases left in between. Germline CDR1 MDHEN, CDR2 SYDVKM.

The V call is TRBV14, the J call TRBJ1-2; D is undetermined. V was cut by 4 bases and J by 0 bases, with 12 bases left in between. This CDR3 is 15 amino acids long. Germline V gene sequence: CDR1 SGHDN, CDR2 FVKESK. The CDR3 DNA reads TGTGCCAGCAGCCCGGCGGGCAGCCCTAACTATGGCTACACCTTC. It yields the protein CASSPAGSPNYGYTF.

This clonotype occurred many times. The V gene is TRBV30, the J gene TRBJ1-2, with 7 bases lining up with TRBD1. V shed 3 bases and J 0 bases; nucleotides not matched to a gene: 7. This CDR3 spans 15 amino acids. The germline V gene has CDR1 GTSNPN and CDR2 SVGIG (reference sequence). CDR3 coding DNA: TGTGCCTGGAGACGTTTCGGGACAGCTAACTATGGCTACACCTTC. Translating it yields CAWRRFGTANYGYTF.

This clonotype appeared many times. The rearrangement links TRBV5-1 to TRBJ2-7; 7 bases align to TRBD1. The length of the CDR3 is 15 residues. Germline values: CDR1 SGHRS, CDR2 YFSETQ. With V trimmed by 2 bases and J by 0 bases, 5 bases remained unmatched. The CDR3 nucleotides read TGCGCCAGCAGCTTCCTACAGGGGCCCTCCTACGAGCAGTACTTC. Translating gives CASSFLQGPSYEQYF.

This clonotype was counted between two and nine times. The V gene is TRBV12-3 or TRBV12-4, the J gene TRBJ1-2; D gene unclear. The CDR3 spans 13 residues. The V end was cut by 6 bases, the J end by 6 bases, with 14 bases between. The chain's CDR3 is CASSLGRVNGYTF. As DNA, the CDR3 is TGTGCCAGCAGCCTTGGTCGAGTAAATGGCTACACCTTC.

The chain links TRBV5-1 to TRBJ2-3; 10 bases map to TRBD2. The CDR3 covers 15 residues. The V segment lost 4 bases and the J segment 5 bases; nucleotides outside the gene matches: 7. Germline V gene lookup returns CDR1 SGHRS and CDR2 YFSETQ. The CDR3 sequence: CASSNGLAAGDTQYF. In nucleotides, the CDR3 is TGCGCCAGCAGCAACGGACTAGCGGCGGGAGATACGCAGTATTTT.

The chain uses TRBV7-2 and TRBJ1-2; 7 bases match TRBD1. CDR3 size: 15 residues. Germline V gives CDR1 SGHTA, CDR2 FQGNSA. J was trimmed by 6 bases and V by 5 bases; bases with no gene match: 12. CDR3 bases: TGTGCCAGCAGCCCCTCCAGGGGGGGGGCGCATGGCTACACCTTC. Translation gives CASSPSRGGAHGYTF.

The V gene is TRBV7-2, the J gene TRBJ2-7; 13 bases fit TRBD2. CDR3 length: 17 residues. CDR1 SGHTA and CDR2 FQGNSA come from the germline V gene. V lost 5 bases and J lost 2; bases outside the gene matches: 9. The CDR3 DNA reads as TGTGCCAGCAGCCCGCAACTAGCGGGAGGGATAACCTACGAGCAGTACTTC. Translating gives CASSPQLAGGITYEQYF.

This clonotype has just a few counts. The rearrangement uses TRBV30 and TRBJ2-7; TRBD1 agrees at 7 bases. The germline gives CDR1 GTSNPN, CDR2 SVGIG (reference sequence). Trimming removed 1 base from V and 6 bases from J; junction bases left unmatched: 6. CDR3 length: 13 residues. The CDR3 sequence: CAWSEGARREQYF. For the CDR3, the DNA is TGTGCCTGGAGTGAGGGGGCGCGTCGCGAGCAGTACTTC.

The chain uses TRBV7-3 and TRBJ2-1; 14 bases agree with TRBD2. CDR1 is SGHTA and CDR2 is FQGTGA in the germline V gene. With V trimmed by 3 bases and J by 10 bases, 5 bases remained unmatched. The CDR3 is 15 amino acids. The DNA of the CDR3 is TGTGCCAGCAGCTTTGGGGGACTAGCGGGAGAGGAGCAGTTCTTC. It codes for CASSFGGLAGEEQFF. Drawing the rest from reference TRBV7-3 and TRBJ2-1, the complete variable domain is GAGVSQTPSNKVTEKGKYVELRCDPISGHTALYWYRQSLGQGPEFLIYFQGTGAADDSGLPNDRFFAVRPEGSVSTLKIQRTERGDSAVYLCASSFGGLAGEEQFFGPGTRLTVL.

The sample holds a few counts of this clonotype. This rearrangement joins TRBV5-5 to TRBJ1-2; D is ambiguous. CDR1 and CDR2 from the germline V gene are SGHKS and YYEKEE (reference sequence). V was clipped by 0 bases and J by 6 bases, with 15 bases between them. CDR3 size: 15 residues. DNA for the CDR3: TGTGCCAGCAGCTTGGCCGATCGTCGGAATGATGGCTACACCTTC. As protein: CASSLADRRNDGYTF.